This T cell receptor beta chain was sequenced for a study of blood T cells in healthy people across ages (dated by TCRdb to the mid-2010s). In the study overall: Template switching captured roughly one uniquely barcoded TCR beta cDNA molecule per two T cells in model experiments. To track age-related changes in TCR beta repertoire diversity, the study relied on deep sequencing normalized with unique cDNA molecular identifiers. The donors were split into four age groups: young (average around 17 years), middle-aged (about 40), aged (roughly 60) and long-lived (under 85). To avoid experimental bias, donors of different ages were spread randomly across the sequencing lanes. Two additional independent replicas of 1 million unique cDNA reads from the same blood draw were analyzed for two donors (one aged 18 to 30 and one aged 80 or older). General findings and caveats noted by the study authors: Because the CMV infection status of the donors was unknown, age-related changes in expanded clonotypes may potentially have been confounded. Total diversity estimates from one million sequenced T cells were considered lower bounds and underestimates. As age increased, observed TCR beta diversity per million T cells dropped in a roughly linear way, and a significant reduction was already evident by age about 40. A strong correlation was found between observed TCR beta diversity and the percentage of naive T cells measured by flow cytometry. Compared with the aged group, the long-lived group had more naive CD4+ T cells, fewer expanded clones and increased TCR diversity, a pattern suggesting age selection. Conclusive comparison of naive and antigen-experienced compartments was prevented by the profiling of bulk unsorted PBMCs.

The library was built by means of 5' RACE. This sample was sequenced with an Illumina HiSeq 2500. A second PCR of roughly 6 to 12 cycles was run with a J-beta primer mix and a sample-barcoded 5' primer. Each TCR beta cDNA molecule received a unique molecular identifier from a template-switch 5' adaptor carrying 12 random nucleotides. Each sample yielded at least 3 million CDR3-containing paired-end reads. All of the RNA was converted into first-strand cDNA using the Mint cDNA synthesis kit, with a TRBC-specific oligonucleotide serving as the primer. Following uracil-DNA glycosylase treatment, all cDNA underwent a first 18-cycle PCR with the universal primers M1SS and BC2_uni_R. In the authors' own workflow: For normalization, 1 million high-quality reads, each with a distinct molecular identifier, were randomly selected from each sample. Instead of being binned into consensus sequences, reads that shared molecular identifiers were thrown out. MiTCR, with a Q25 quality threshold and the strictest error-elimination algorithm, was used for CDR3 identification, clonotype clustering and error correction. A nonparametric unseen species model using Euler transformation provided a lower-bound estimate of total TCR beta diversity. In TCRdb, the public reads were trimmed at Q25 with fastp and aligned with MiXCR, with productive beta chains retained. Entries that share a CDR3 protein sequence are merged under the most common genes and DNA. Here the V and J calls rest on TCRdb's processing, not on the authors' analysis. The sample contains around 620,000 distinct CDR3 sequences, 27% of them found a single time. The leading ten clones occupy approximately 18% of the sample.

This clonotype was seen a handful of times. The antigen it recognizes is unknown. Base qualities were left out, and no much larger clone turns up one base away. The donors were roughly 39 Caucasian individuals from Russia, aged roughly 6 to 90 years, who were systemically healthy. Approximately 9.3 milliliters of peripheral blood were drawn from each donor into EDTA-treated Vacutainer tubes. Ficoll-Paque density-gradient centrifugation was used to isolate PBMCs, with at least 7 million per sample. Trizol reagent was used to extract total RNA from the PBMCs, yielding at least 5.5 micrograms per sample. For every donor, an aliquot of PBMCs went through flow cytometry to measure the percentages of naive CD45RAhigh/CD27high T cells. Measured from the cysteine to the phenylalanine, the CDR3 is 13 residues long. Just CDR3 DNA is preserved here, 39 bases in frame from base 1. V loses 2 bases of germline sequence and J loses 2 bases, and the interval between the two ends is 9 bases. The germline V gene (reference sequence) supplies CDR1 DFQATT and CDR2 SNEGSKA.

The chain couples TRBV20-1 to TRBJ1-2; TRBD1 is a weak D gene call, 6 bases matching. The sample comprised blood. This clonotype was sampled from a woman in her 70s in good health. The CDR3: CSARRGQNYGYTF. The DNA sequence reads TGCAGTGCTAGACGGGGGCAGAACTATGGCTACACCTTC.